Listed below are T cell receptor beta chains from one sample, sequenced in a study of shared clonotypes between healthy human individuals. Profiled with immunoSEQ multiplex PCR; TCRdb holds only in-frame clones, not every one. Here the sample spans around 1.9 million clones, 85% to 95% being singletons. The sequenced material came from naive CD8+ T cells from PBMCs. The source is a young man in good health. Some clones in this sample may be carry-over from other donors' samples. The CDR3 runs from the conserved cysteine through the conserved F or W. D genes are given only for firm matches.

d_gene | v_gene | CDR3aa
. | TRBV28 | CASSLVGSQMHGYTF
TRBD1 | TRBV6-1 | CASRSSGTGYFEQYF
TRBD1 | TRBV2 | CASSERTGGNEQYF
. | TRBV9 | CASSVAGSLFNEQFF
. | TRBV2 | CASIGQETYEQYF
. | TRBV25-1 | CASSGWDLYNEQFF
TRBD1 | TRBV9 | CASSVGQGGYEQYF
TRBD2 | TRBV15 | CATSRRASGTVEQYF
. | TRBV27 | CASSLGGAVGYTF
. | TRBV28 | CASSFGRRGQPQHF
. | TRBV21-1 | CATLPSNQPQHF
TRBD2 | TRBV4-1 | CASSQVSGDPPYEQYF
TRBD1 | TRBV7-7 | CASPTQGVGYGYTF
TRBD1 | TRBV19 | CASSITRTGFGYTF
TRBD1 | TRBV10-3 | CAISDQTGRNTIYF
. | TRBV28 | CASSYNYEQYF
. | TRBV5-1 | CASSLYSTRGENGYTF
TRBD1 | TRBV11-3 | CASSTRQGLNTGELFF
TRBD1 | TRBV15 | CATSPPTGMNEQFF
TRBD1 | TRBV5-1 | CASSLGQGGTDTQYF
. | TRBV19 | CASSTTTPNTEAFF
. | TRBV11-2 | CASSARTENTEAFF
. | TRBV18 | CASSPGTYNQPQHF
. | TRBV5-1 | CASSLSRNTEAFF
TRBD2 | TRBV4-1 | CASSFGGAYEQYF
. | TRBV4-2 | CASSQGGRRTLSGNTIYF
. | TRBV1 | CTSSQDRPLRGVYEQFF
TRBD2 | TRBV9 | CASSVEEGGLPGELFF
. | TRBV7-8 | CASSPLVQANQPQHF
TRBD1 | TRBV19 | CASSIPGGDNTEAFF
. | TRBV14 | CASSHRQGLSYQETQYF
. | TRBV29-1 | CSVYPDGTYEQYF
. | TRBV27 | CASSLQGFPTEAFF
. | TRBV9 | CASSGADYTEAFF
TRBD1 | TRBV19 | CASRDRAMNTEAFF
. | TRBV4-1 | CASSQVLLYNSPLHF
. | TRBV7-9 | CASSTSSVIQGHEQYF
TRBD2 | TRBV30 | CAWYEGTSGKDYEQYF
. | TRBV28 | CASSPRGQPYEQYF
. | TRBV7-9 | CASSLGPGAANSGNTIYF